This T cell receptor (beta chain) was sequenced during a study of cytomegalovirus exposure and HLA in healthy donors. Study-wide findings and caveats: Later analysis demonstrated an association between a missense DCLRE1C variant and TCR beta V- and J-gene trimming.

In nominal health when sampled, donors likely had unrecorded immune exposures nonetheless. 13 Jbeta primers and 60 Vbeta primers were used for the PCR. Profiling relied on immunoSEQ multiplex PCR, and the TCRdb table lists in-frame clones only, not all of them. The sample lists under 250,000 clones, just under 80% occurring once. A word on this clone: What it binds is not known.

Sequencing input: PBMCs. This clonotype was obtained from a boy younger than 18 in good health and CMV-seronegative.

Written as DNA, the CDR3 is TGTGCCAGCAGTGAAAAAAGATACGGGAGACGCGCCGGGGAGCTGTTTTTT. Amino acid sequence: CASSEKRYGRRAGELFF. V usage is TRBV2 and J usage is TRBJ2-2, with D perhaps TRBD2 (6 bases). CDR3 size: 17 residues. The germline V gene encodes CDR1 SNHLY and CDR2 FYNNEI. The ends were cut back, 2 bases at V and 6 bases at J, with 19 bases in the middle.